This T cell receptor (beta chain) comes out of a study of graft-versus-host responses after intestinal transplantation. Study context: Transplantation in recipients was multivisceral, liver-intestinal, or isolated intestinal. Induction with anti-thymocyte globulin, then tacrolimus and steroids for three to four years, was given to all recipients. The study, taken as a whole, reports: With peak circulating GvH clone levels came an association with early post-transplant HvG declines. There were GvH clones found in recipient marrow, and some of them appeared first in ileum or blood.

V gave up 2 bases and J gave up 5 bases, with 13 bases separating them. The CDR3 length is 14 residues. Looked up from germline, CDR1 is SEHNR and CDR2 is FQNEAQ (reference sequence). Profiling relied on immunoSEQ multiplex PCR, and the TCRdb table lists in-frame clones only, not all of them. This table has more than 65,000 clones, approximately 93% appearing once. A word on this clone: Its antigen is not identified.

This receptor was identified in a human donor who received an intestinal transplant. The specimen comprised unstimulated CD8+ T cells sorted from spleen or lymph node cells, sampled before intestinal transplant. The V call is TRBV7-9, the J call TRBJ2-7; D gene ambiguous. CDR3 loop: CASSLSPSRNEQYF. CDR3 DNA: TGTGCCAGCAGCTTAAGTCCGAGTCGCAACGAGCAGTACTTC. The full variable domain, completed using reference TRBV7-9 and TRBJ2-7, is DTGVSQNPRHKITKRGQNVTFRCDPISEHNRLYWYRQTLGQGPEFLTYFQNEAQLEKSRLLSDRFSAERPKGSFSTLEIQRTEQGDSAMYLCASSLSPSRNEQYFGPGTRLTVT.